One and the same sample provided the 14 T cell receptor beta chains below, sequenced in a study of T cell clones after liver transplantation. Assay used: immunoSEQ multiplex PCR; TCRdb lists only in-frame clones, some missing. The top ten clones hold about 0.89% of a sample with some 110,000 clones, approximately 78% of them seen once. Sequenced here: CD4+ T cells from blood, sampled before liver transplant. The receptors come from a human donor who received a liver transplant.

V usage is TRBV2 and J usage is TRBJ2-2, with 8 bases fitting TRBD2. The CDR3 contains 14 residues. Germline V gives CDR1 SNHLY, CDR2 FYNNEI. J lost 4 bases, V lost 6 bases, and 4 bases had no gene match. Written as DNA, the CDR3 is TGTGCCAGCAGGAGCGGGAGTAGCACCGGGGAGCTGTTTTTT. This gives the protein CASRSGSSTGELFF.

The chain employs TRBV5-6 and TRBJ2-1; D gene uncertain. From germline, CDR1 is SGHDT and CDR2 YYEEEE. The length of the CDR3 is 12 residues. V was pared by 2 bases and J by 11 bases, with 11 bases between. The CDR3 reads CASSFKVPQQFF. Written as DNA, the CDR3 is TGTGCCAGCAGCTTCAAGGTTCCTCAGCAGTTCTTC.

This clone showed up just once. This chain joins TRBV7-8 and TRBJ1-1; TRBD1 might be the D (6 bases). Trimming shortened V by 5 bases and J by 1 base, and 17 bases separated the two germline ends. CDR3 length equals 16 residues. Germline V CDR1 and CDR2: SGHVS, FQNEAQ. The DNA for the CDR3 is TGTGCCAGCAGCCAAGGAGGCGCAGGGGCGAACACTGAAGCTTTCTTT. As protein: CASSQGGAGANTEAFF.

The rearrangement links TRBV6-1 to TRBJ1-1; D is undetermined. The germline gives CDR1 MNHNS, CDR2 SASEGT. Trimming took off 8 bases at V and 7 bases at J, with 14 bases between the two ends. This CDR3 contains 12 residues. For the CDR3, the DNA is TGTGCCAGCTCCCTGGAGGCTAATGAAGCTTTCTTT. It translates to CASSLEANEAFF.

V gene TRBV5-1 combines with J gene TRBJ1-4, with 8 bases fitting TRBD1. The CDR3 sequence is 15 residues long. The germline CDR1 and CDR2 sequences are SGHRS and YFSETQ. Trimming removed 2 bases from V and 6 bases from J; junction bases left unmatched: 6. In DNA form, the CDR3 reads TGCGCCAGCAGCTTCGGGGGACAGGCGCATGAAAAACTGTTTTTT. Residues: CASSFGGQAHEKLFF.

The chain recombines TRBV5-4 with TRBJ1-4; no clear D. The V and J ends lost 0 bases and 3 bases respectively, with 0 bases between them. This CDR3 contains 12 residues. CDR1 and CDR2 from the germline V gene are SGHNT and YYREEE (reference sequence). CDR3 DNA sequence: TGTGCCAGCAGCTTGGCTAATGAAAAACTGTTTTTT. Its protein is CASSLANEKLFF.

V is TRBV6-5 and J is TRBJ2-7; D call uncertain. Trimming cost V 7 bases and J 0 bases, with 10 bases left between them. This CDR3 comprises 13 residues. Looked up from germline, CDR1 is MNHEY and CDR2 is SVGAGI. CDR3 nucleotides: TGTGCCAGCAACACGCTCCACTCCTACGAGCAGTACTTC. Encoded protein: CASNTLHSYEQYF.

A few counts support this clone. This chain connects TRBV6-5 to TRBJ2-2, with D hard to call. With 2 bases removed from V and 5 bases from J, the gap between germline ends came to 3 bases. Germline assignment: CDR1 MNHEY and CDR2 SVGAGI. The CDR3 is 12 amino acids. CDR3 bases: TGTGCCAGCAGTTACCTGACCGGGGAGCTGTTTTTT. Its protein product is CASSYLTGELFF.

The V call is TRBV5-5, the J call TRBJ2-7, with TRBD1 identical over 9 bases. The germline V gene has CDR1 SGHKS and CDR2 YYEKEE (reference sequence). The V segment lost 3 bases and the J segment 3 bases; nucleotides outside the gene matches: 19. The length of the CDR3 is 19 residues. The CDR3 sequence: CASSYWGTGTGSGYYEQYF. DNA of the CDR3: TGTGCCAGCAGCTATTGGGGGACAGGGACGGGTAGCGGATACTACGAGCAGTACTTC. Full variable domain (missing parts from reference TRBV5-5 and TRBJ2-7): DAGVTQSPTHLIKTRGQQVTLRCSPISGHKSVSWYQQVLGQGPQFIFQYYEKEERGRGNFPDRFSARQFPNYSSELNVNALLLGDSALYLCASSYWGTGTGSGYYEQYFGPGTRLTVT.

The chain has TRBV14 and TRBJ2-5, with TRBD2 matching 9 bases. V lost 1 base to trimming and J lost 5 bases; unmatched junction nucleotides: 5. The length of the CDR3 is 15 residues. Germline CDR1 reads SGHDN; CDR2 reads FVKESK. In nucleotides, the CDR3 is TGTGCCAGCAGCCAAGTGATTGCGGGGGGGGAGACCCAGTACTTC. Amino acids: CASSQVIAGGETQYF.

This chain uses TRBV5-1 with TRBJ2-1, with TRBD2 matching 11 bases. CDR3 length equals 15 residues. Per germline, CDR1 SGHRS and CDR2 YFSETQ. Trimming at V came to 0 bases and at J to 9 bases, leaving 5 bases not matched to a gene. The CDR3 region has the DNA TGCGCCAGCAGCTTGGGCCTAGCGGGAGGAGGTGAGCAGTTCTTC. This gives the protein CASSLGLAGGGEQFF.

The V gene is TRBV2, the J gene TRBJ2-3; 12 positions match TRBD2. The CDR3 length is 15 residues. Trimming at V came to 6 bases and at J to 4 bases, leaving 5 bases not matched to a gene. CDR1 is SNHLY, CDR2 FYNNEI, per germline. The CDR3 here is CASRATSGSADTQYF. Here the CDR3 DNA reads TGTGCCAGCAGAGCGACTAGCGGGAGCGCAGATACGCAGTATTTT.

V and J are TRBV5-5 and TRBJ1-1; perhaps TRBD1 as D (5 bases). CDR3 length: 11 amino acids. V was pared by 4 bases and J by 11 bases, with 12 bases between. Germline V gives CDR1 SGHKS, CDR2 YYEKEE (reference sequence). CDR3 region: CASSKGRGAFF. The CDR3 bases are TGTGCCAGCAGCAAGGGGCGTGGGGCTTTCTTT. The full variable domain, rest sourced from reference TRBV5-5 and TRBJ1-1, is DAGVTQSPTHLIKTRGQQVTLRCSPISGHKSVSWYQQVLGQGPQFIFQYYEKEERGRGNFPDRFSARQFPNYSSELNVNALLLGDSALYLCASSKGRGAFFGQGTRLTVV.

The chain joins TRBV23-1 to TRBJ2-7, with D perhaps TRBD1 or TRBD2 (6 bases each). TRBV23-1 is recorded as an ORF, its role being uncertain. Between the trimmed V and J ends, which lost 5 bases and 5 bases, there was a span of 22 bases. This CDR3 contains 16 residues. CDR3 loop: CASSKDAGHGPDEQYF. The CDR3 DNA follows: TGCGCCAGCAGTAAAGATGCGGGACACGGGCCGGACGAGCAGTACTTC.